The 30 T cell receptor beta chains reported below all come from one sample, sequenced in a study of cytomegalovirus exposure and HLA in healthy donors. The PCR contained 60 Vbeta and 13 Jbeta primers. TCRdb's copy holds only in-frame clones and misses some; the assay was immunoSEQ multiplex PCR. Here the sample spans about 160,000 clones, approximately 70% being singletons. Sequencing used PBMCs. These receptors all stem from a man in his forties in good health and CMV-seropositive.

This chain uses TRBV23-1 with TRBJ2-7; D is possibly TRBD1 (6 bases). TRBV23-1 is classed as an ORF, of uncertain function. The V end lost 2 bases, the J end lost 5 bases, and 10 bases lay between the germline ends. This CDR3 spans 13 amino acids. The CDR3 DNA reads TGCGCCAGCAGTCAAACAGGGATAGACGAGCAGTACTTC. Translated: CASSQTGIDEQYF.

This clone occurred a few times. This chain links TRBV6-5 with TRBJ2-1; D possibly corresponds to TRBD1 (6 bases). From germline, CDR1 is MNHEY and CDR2 SVGAGI. The CDR3 contains 15 residues. Trimming removed 2 bases at V and 9 bases at J, with 17 bases between. This CDR3 is CASSYLRQDPAEQFF. The DNA for the CDR3 is TGTGCCAGCAGTTACCTTCGACAGGACCCCGCTGAGCAGTTCTTC.

This chain connects TRBV4-3 to TRBJ1-2; perhaps TRBD1 as D (5 bases). In germline, CDR1 is LGHNA, CDR2 YSLEER. V lost 0 bases and J 8 bases, leaving 10 bases between the germline ends. The CDR3 runs to 13 residues. CDR3 in DNA: TGCGCCAGCAGCCAAGATCGGGGGGAAGGCTACACCTTC. Translated, it gives CASSQDRGEGYTF.

The CDR3 nucleotides read TGTGCCAGCAGCACTGGGACTAGCGGGGGGGCCGTCGGGGAGACCCAGTACTTC. This sequence encodes CASSTGTSGGAVGETQYF. The J gene is TRBJ2-5, the V gene TRBV4-2; TRBD2 agrees at 16 bases. CDR3 length: 18 amino acids. Per germline, CDR1 LGHNA and CDR2 YNFKEQ. With V trimmed by 5 bases and J by 5 bases, 11 bases remained unmatched.

V gene TRBV5-6 combines with J gene TRBJ1-1; possible D gene TRBD1, 5 bases. The V gene's germline CDR1 is SGHDT and CDR2 YYEEEE. The CDR3 consists of 13 residues. Trimming cost V 5 bases and J 7 bases, with 15 bases left between them. The CDR3 spells CASSPGVRGEAFF. CDR3 nucleotide sequence: TGTGCCAGCAGTCCGGGGGTGCGGGGTGAAGCTTTCTTT.

This chain uses TRBV7-9 with TRBJ2-2; 9 bases match TRBD1. This CDR3 has 14 amino acids. CDR1 is SEHNR, CDR2 FQNEAQ, per germline (reference sequence). J gave up 7 bases and V 5 bases, and 5 bases lay outside the gene matches. DNA for the CDR3: TGTGCCAGCAGCACCGGACAGGGGATCGGGGAGCTGTTTTTT. Translating it yields CASSTGQGIGELFF.

This chain uses TRBV11-3 with TRBJ2-7; TRBD1 aligns across 8 bases. The CDR3 has 14 amino acids. The J segment lost 5 bases and the V segment lost 6 bases, leaving 9 bases of the junction unmatched. Germline CDR1 and CDR2: SGHNT and YENEEA. CDR3 region: CASSYSGQVNEQYF. CDR3 bases: TGTGCCAGCAGTTATTCGGGACAGGTGAACGAGCAGTACTTC.

The chain carries TRBV9 and TRBJ2-7, with 10 bases fitting TRBD2. Germline V CDR1 and CDR2: SGDLS, YYNGEE. This CDR3 region has 13 residues. The junction had 4 bases not matched to a gene; V was cut back by 3 bases and J by 7 bases. As DNA, the CDR3 is TGTGCCAGCAGCGCGGGACTAGCGAGGGAGCAGTACTTC. Translated, it gives CASSAGLAREQYF.

The gene calls are TRBV15 and TRBJ1-5; 8 bases are shared with TRBD1. The length of the CDR3 is 13 residues. Trimming at V came to 5 bases and at J to 4 bases, leaving 1 base not matched to a gene. CDR1 and CDR2 (germline): LNHNV, YYDKDF (reference sequence). The CDR3 sequence: CATSRDRNQPQHF. The CDR3 nucleotides read TGTGCCACCAGCCGGGACAGGAATCAGCCCCAGCATTTT.

The J gene is TRBJ1-6, the V gene TRBV4-1; maybe TRBD1 (5 bases). In germline, CDR1 is MGHRA, CDR2 YSYEKL. This CDR3 has 19 residues. With 1 base removed from V and 6 bases from J, the gap between germline ends came to 22 bases. The CDR3 sequence is CASSQGGSGQGLRNSPLHF. DNA for the CDR3: TGCGCCAGCAGCCAAGGAGGATCAGGTCAGGGTTTGCGTAATTCACCCCTCCACTTT.

This chain uses TRBV9 with TRBJ1-4; 8 bases fit TRBD1. This CDR3 region has 14 residues. The germline V gene has CDR1 SGDLS and CDR2 YYNGEE. V was pared by 4 bases and J by 10 bases, with 9 bases of the junction left unmatched. CDR3 sequence reads: CASSPRDRMGKLFF. Written as DNA, the CDR3 is TGTGCCAGCAGCCCCCGGGACAGGATGGGAAAACTGTTTTTT.

This chain links TRBV10-3 with TRBJ2-3; 9 bases line up with TRBD2. Germline V gene sequence: CDR1 ENHRY, CDR2 SYGVKD. The CDR3 extends over 14 amino acids. V was clipped by 8 bases and J by 2 bases; unmatched bases: 5. CDR3 nucleotide sequence: TGTGCCATCGGGACTAGCCTTACCACAGATACGCAGTATTTT. Protein product: CAIGTSLTTDTQYF.

This clone was detected once. This chain joins TRBV27 and TRBJ2-7, with a weak D call TRBD1 (6 bases). V was trimmed by 5 bases and J by 1 base, leaving 15 bases between them. This CDR3 is 15 amino acids long. CDR1 is MNHEY and CDR2 is SMNVEV in the germline V gene (reference sequence). The DNA of the CDR3 is TGTGCCAGCAGTAACGGACAGCCAATATCCTACGAGCAGTACTTC. Protein product: CASSNGQPISYEQYF.

The V gene is TRBV19, the J gene TRBJ1-4; no clear D. Trimming shortened V by 5 bases and J by 0 bases, and 7 bases separated the two germline ends. The CDR3 is 14 residues long. Germline CDR1 reads LNHDA; CDR2 reads SQIVND (reference sequence). The CDR3: CASSLATTNEKLFF. CDR3 coding DNA: TGTGCCAGTAGTCTAGCAACAACTAATGAAAAACTGTTTTTT.

The chain joins TRBV29-1 to TRBJ2-2; tentatively, D is TRBD1 (6 bases). This CDR3 contains 13 residues. The ends were cut back, 7 bases at V and 6 bases at J, with 15 bases in the middle. The germline gives CDR1 SQVTM, CDR2 ANQGSEA. The CDR3 sequence is CSARANRAGELFF. The CDR3 nucleotides are TGCAGCGCCCGGGCCAACAGGGCCGGGGAGCTGTTTTTT.

This rearrangement joins TRBV6-6 to TRBJ2-2; a possible D gene is TRBD2 (5 bases). With 2 bases removed from V and 6 bases from J, the gap between germline ends came to 7 bases. Germline lookup yields CDR1 MNHNY and CDR2 SVGAGI (reference sequence). The CDR3 has 13 amino acids. The CDR3 loop reads CASSYQRSGELFF. CDR3 in DNA: TGTGCCAGCAGTTACCAGCGGTCCGGGGAGCTGTTTTTT.

The V call is TRBV5-6, the J call TRBJ2-7; tentatively, D is TRBD1 (6 bases). The germline V gene encodes CDR1 SGHDT and CDR2 YYEEEE. V lost 0 bases to trimming and J lost 3 bases, with 10 bases between them. The CDR3 covers 14 residues. CDR3 DNA sequence: TGTGCCAGCAGCTTGGGGACAGCCCACTACGAGCAGTACTTC. Its protein is CASSLGTAHYEQYF.

The CDR3 loop reads CASSHTGPRGPYEQYF. The CDR3 DNA reads as TGTGCCAGCAGCCACACCGGCCCCCGGGGTCCCTACGAGCAGTACTTC. The J gene is TRBJ2-7, the V gene TRBV14; D is possibly TRBD2 (5 bases). The CDR3 has 16 amino acids. Trimming shortened V by 3 bases and J by 2 bases, and 17 bases separated the two germline ends. In germline, CDR1 is SGHDN, CDR2 FVKESK.

The J gene is TRBJ1-2, the V gene TRBV5-1; TRBD1 aligns across 7 bases. This CDR3 has 15 residues. The junction had 9 bases not matched to a gene; V was cut back by 4 bases and J by 3 bases. Germline loops: CDR1 SGHRS, CDR2 YFSETQ. The CDR3, as DNA: TGCGCCAGCAGCCAAGGACAGGAAGGGGACTATGGCTACACCTTC. Encoded protein: CASSQGQEGDYGYTF.

This clone was picked up a small number of times. For the CDR3, the DNA is TGTGCCAGCATCCACTCATCCCGAAACACCATATATTTT. Amino acids: CASIHSSRNTIYF. The rearrangement links TRBV7-9 to TRBJ1-3; D remains unclear. The CDR3 runs to 13 residues. Germline V CDR1 and CDR2: SEHNR, FQNEAQ (reference sequence). The V gene lost 7 bases and the J gene lost 5 bases, with 12 bases spanning the gap.

This chain links TRBV27 with TRBJ2-3, with 7 nucleotides matching TRBD2. There are 15 residues in the CDR3. Germline V gene sequence: CDR1 MNHEY, CDR2 SMNVEV (reference sequence). J was trimmed by 4 bases and V by 3 bases; bases with no gene match: 7. The DNA of the CDR3 is TGTGCCAGCAGTTTCCTTGCGGGGAGGGCAGATACGCAGTATTTT. Protein sequence: CASSFLAGRADTQYF.

V is TRBV7-9 and J is TRBJ2-3; the match to TRBD2 covers 16 bases. The CDR3 length is 19 residues. The trim removed 4 bases at V and 8 bases at J, leaving 15 bases unmatched. Germline loops: CDR1 SEHNR, CDR2 FQNEAQ (reference sequence). This CDR3 reads CASSSGLAGGPDHRATQYF. DNA for the CDR3: TGTGCCAGCAGCTCGGGACTAGCGGGGGGGCCGGACCACAGAGCTACGCAGTATTTT. The entire variable domain, with the rest obtained from reference TRBV7-9 and TRBJ2-3, is as follows: DTGVSQNPRHKITKRGQNVTFRCDPISEHNRLYWYRQTLGQGPEFLTYFQNEAQLEKSRLLSDRFSAERPKGSFSTLEIQRTEQGDSAMYLCASSSGLAGGPDHRATQYFGPGTRLTVL.

This clone showed up just once. The chain joins TRBV7-8 to TRBJ1-1; D remains ambiguous. This CDR3 spans 15 amino acids. Germline CDR1 SGHVS, CDR2 FQNEAQ. Trimming shortened V by 5 bases and J by 2 bases, and 15 bases separated the two germline ends. CDR3 loop: CASSGPGKFNTEAFF. DNA for the CDR3: TGTGCCAGCAGCGGGCCGGGAAAGTTCAACACTGAAGCTTTCTTT.

The rearrangement joins TRBV11-2 to TRBJ1-2; D possibly corresponds to TRBD1 (5 bases). V lost 4 bases and J lost 2, with 14 bases in between. Germline lookup yields CDR1 SGHAT and CDR2 FQNNGV. The CDR3 runs to 15 residues. CDR3 sequence: CASSSRLTENYGYTF. The CDR3 coding sequence is TGTGCCAGCAGCTCCCGCCTGACAGAGAACTATGGCTACACCTTC. Using reference TRBV11-2 and TRBJ1-2 for the parts outside the CDR3, the full variable domain is EAGVAQSPRYKIIEKRQSVAFWCNPISGHATLYWYQQILGQGPKLLIQFQNNGVVDDSQLPKDRFSAERLKGVDSTLKIQPAKLEDSAVYLCASSSRLTENYGYTFGSGTRLTVV.

V is TRBV5-1 and J is TRBJ1-6; no firm D call. V lost 4 bases, J lost 6 bases, and 11 bases lay in between. The CDR3 has 14 residues. CDR1 is SGHRS, CDR2 YFSETQ, per germline. The CDR3 DNA follows: TGCGCCAGCAGCCTGCGGGAGACTAATTCACCCCTCCACTTT. Encoded protein: CASSLRETNSPLHF.

The chain uses TRBV9 and TRBJ1-2; D possibly corresponds to TRBD1 (5 bases). The CDR3 contains 15 residues. Germline CDR1 reads SGDLS; CDR2 reads YYNGEE. V lost 0 bases and J lost 0, with 9 bases in between. The DNA of the CDR3 is TGTGCCAGCAGCGTAGCTGGGGGGACTAACTATGGCTACACCTTC. It yields the protein CASSVAGGTNYGYTF.

This clone was observed a handful of times. The CDR3: CASSLNPPPAGIQYF. CDR3 nucleotides: TGCGCCAGCAGCTTGAATCCCCCTCCGGCGGGCATTCAGTACTTC. V is TRBV5-1 and J is TRBJ2-4, with D possibly being TRBD2 (5 bases). This CDR3 spans 15 amino acids. Germline loops: CDR1 SGHRS, CDR2 YFSETQ. Trimming cost V 1 base and J 9 bases, with 17 bases left between them.

This chain uses TRBV29-1 with TRBJ2-1; TRBD1 might be the D (6 bases). The V end lost 3 bases, the J end lost 9 bases, and 18 bases lay between the germline ends. Germline-derived CDR1 and CDR2 are SQVTM and ANQGSEA. This CDR3 is built from 14 residues. The DNA for the CDR3 is TGCAGCGTTGACAGACAGGAACGAGGCGGTGAGCAGTTCTTC. This sequence encodes CSVDRQERGGEQFF.

The genes are TRBV20-1 and TRBJ2-5; D gene unclear. The CDR3 covers 11 residues. Germline-derived CDR1 and CDR2 are DFQATT and SNEGSKA (reference sequence). V dropped 5 bases and J dropped 5 bases, with 9 bases sitting between them. Here the CDR3 DNA reads TGCAGTGCTTCCATCGGGGAGACCCAGTACTTC. Encoded protein: CSASIGETQYF.

This clone was observed a few times. The chain links TRBV6-5 to TRBJ2-7, with 7 bases aligning to TRBD1. CDR3 length equals 15 residues. The J segment lost 6 bases and the V segment lost 0 bases, leaving 8 bases of the junction unmatched. Germline V gene lookup returns CDR1 MNHEY and CDR2 SVGAGI. This chain's CDR3 is CASSYSKMRGREQYF. Written as DNA, the CDR3 is TGTGCCAGCAGTTACTCGAAGATGAGGGGGCGCGAGCAGTACTTC.